A single T cell receptor beta chain is shown here with its context. Its antigen is currently unknown. The CDR3 spans 13 residues. Trimming removed 3 bases from V and 7 bases from J, with 13 bases in between. CDR1 is KGHSH and CDR2 is LQKENI in the germline V gene. The source of the sample is a study of cytotoxic CD8 clonotypes in ibrutinib-treated CLL. Study-wide points: Public clonotypes were rare and shrank or held steady on treatment.

The protocol was immunoSEQ multiplex PCR, while the TCRdb copy is restricted to in-frame clones and leaves out a portion. The repertoire holds 250,000 to 350,000 clones, approximately 76% seen once, with roughly 5% in the top ten. The receptor's source is a human donor with chronic lymphocytic leukemia. Sequenced material: PBMCs, taken at disease progression, from a patient treated with ibrutinib. The chain employs TRBV18 and TRBJ2-7, with D possibly matching TRBD2 (5 bases). CDR3 residues: CASSPSGREEQYF. CDR3 nucleotides: TGTGCCAGCTCACCTTCGGGGAGAGAGGAGCAGTACTTC. The full variable domain, with the rest looked up from reference TRBV18 and TRBJ2-7, is NAGVMQNPRHLVRRRGQEARLRCSPMKGHSHVYWYRQLPEEGLKFMVYLQKENIIDESGMPKERFSAEFPKEGPSILRIQQVVRGDSAAYFCASSPSGREEQYFGPGTRLTVT.